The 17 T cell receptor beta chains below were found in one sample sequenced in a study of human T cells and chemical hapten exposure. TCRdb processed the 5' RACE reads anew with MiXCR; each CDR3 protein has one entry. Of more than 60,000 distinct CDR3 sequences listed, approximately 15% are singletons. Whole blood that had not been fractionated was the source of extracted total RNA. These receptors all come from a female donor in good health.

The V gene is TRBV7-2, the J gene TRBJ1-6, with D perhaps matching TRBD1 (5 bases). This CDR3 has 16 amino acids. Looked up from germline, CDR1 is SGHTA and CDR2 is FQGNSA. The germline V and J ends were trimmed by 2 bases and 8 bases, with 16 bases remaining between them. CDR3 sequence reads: CASSLQGGRDDSPLHF. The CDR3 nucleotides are TGTGCCAGCAGCTTACAGGGCGGCAGGGACGATTCACCCCTCCACTTT.

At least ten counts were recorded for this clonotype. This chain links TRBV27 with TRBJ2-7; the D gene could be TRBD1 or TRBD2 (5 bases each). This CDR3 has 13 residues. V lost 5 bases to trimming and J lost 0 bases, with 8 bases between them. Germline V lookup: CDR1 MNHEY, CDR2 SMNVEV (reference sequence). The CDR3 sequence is CASSTGTSYEQYF. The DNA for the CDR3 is TGTGCCAGCAGTACCGGGACCTCCTACGAGCAGTACTTC.

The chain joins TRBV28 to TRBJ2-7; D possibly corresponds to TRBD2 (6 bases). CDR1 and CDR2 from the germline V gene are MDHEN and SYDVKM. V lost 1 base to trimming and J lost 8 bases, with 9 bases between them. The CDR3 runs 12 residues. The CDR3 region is CASSLLRGKQYF. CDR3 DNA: TGTGCCAGCAGTTTATTGCGGGGTAAGCAGTACTTC. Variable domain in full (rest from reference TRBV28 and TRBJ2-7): DVKVTQSSRYLVKRTGEKVFLECVQDMDHENMFWYRQDPGLGLRLIYFSYDVKMKEKGDIPEGYSVSREKKERFSLILESASTNQTSMYLCASSLLRGKQYFGPGTRLTVT.

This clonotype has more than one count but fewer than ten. The CDR3 spells CASSYYDTQYF. CDR3 in DNA: TGTGCCAGCAGTTACTATGATACGCAGTATTTT. V gene TRBV6-2 or TRBV6-3 combines with J gene TRBJ2-3; D unresolved. V was clipped by 1 base and J by 6 bases, with 2 bases between them. CDR1 is MNHEY and CDR2 is SVGEGT in the germline V gene. There are 11 residues in the CDR3.

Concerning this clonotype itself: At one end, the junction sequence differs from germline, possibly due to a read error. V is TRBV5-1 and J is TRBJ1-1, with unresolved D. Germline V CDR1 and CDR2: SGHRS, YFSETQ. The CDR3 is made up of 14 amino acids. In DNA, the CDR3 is TGCGCCAGCAGCTTGACAGAATTGAAGACTGAAGCTTTCTTT. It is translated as CASSLTELKTEAFF.

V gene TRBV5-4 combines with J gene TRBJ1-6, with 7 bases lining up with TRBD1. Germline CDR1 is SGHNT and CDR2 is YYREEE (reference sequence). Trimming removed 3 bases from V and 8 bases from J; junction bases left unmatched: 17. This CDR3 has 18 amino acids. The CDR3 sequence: CASSSDKTGNPIYSPLHF. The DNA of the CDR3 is TGTGCCAGCAGCTCCGACAAGACAGGGAACCCCATCTATTCACCCCTCCACTTT.

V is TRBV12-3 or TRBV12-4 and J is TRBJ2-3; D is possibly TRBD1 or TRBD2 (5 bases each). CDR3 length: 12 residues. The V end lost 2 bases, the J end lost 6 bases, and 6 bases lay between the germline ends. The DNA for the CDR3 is TGTGCCAGCAGTTTATGGGGGGATACGCAGTATTTT. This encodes CASSLWGDTQYF.

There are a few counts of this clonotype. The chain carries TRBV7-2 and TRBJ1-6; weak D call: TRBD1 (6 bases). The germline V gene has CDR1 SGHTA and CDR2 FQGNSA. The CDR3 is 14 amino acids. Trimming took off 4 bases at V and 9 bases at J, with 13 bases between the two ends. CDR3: CASSSTGSSSPLHF. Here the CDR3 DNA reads TGTGCCAGCAGCTCCACAGGGTCGAGTTCACCCCTCCACTTT.

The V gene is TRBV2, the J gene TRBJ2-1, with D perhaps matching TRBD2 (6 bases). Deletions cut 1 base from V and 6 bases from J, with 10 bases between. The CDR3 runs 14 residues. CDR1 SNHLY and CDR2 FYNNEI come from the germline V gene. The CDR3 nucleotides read TGTGCCAGCAGTGAAGGCCGGGGGACCAATGAGCAGTTCTTC. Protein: CASSEGRGTNEQFF.

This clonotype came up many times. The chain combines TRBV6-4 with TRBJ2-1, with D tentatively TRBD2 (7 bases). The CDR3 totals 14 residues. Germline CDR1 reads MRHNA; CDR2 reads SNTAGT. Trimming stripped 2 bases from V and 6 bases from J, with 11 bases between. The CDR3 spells CASSDGGAANEQFF. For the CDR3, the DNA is TGTGCCAGCAGTGACGGGGGGGCAGCCAATGAGCAGTTCTTC.

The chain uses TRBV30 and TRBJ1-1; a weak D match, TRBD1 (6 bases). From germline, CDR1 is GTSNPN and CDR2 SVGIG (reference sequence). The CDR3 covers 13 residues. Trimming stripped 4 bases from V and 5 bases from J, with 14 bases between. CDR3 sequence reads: CAWTKGGVTEAFF. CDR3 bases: TGTGCCTGGACCAAGGGGGGGGTTACTGAAGCTTTCTTT.

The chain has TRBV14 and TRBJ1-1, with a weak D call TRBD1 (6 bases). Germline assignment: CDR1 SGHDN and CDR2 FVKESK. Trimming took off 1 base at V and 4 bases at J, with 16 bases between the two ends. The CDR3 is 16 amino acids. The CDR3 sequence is CASSQGAVGGATEAFF. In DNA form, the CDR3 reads TGTGCCAGCAGCCAAGGAGCGGTTGGGGGGGCCACTGAAGCTTTCTTT.

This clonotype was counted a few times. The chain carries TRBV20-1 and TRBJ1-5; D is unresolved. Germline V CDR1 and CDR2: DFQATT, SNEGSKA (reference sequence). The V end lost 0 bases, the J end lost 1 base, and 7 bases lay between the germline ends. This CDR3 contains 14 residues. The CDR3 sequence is CSARDHKSNQPQHF. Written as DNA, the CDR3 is TGCAGTGCTAGAGATCATAAGAGCAATCAGCCCCAGCATTTT.

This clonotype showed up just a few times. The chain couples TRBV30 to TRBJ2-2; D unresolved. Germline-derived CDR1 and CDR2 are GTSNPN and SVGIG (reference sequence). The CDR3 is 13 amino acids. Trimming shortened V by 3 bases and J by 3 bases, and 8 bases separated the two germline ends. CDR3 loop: CAWSGSYTGELFF. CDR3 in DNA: TGTGCCTGGAGCGGATCGTACACCGGGGAGCTGTTTTTT.

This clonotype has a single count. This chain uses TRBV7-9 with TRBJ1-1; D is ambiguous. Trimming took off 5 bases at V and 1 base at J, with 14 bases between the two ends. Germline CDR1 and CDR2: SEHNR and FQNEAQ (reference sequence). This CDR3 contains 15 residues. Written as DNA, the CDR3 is TGTGCCAGCAGCCCACGAAATCCTGGGAACACTGAAGCTTTCTTT. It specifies CASSPRNPGNTEAFF.

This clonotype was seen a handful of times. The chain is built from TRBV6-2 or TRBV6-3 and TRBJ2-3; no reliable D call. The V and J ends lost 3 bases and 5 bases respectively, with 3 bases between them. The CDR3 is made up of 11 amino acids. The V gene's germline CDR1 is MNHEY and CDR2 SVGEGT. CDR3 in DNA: TGTGCCAGCAGTTATCAAGATACGCAGTATTTT. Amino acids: CASSYQDTQYF.

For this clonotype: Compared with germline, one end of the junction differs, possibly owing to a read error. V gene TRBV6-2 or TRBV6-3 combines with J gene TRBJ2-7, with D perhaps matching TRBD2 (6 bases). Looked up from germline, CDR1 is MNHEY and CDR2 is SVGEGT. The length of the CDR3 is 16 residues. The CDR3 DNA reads TGTGCCAGCAGTCACTCGGGACCAGGACTAACCGCTGATCGGTACTTC. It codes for CASSHSGPGLTADRYF.